This T cell receptor (beta chain) was retrieved from a study of T-cell reconstitution after alpha-beta-depleted transplantation in children. The CDR3 spans 12 residues. V was trimmed by 7 bases and J by 4 bases, leaving 10 bases between them. It was with unique molecular identifiers that the TCRbeta library was prepared. One entry per CDR3 protein results from TCRdb running MiXCR on the PCR reads. The sample holds 420,000 or so distinct CDR3 sequences; approximately 11% are singletons and the top ten take nearly 5.5%. J is TRBJ1-1 and V is TRBV12-3 or TRBV12-4; D perhaps matches TRBD1 (6 bases). Sequencing was performed on PBMCs from the stem cell graft donor, taken from the stem cell graft. This TCR was sampled from a human donor who donated a stem cell graft to a child with acute myeloid leukemia. Here the CDR3 reads CASNRAGTEAFF. In DNA, the CDR3 is TGTGCCAGCAACAGGGCGGGCACTGAAGCTTTCTTT.